This passage covers 8 T cell receptor beta chains from one sample sequenced in a study of cytomegalovirus exposure and HLA in healthy donors. PCR used 60 Vbeta primers and 13 Jbeta primers. Using immunoSEQ multiplex PCR, the repertoire was profiled, and TCRdb retains in-frame clones only, with some absent. The sample records 55,000 to 70,000 clones, around 78% being singletons. The specimen sequenced was PBMCs. The receptors originated from a man aged 18 to 35 in good health and CMV-seropositive.

This sequence joins TRBV29-1 and TRBJ1-3; possibly TRBD1 for D (5 bases). The CDR3 has 17 amino acids. The germline gives CDR1 SQVTM, CDR2 ANQGSEA. Trimming took 4 bases from V and 3 from J, leaving 22 bases between them. The CDR3 protein is CSVVSTPRTLDGNTIYF. The CDR3 DNA reads as TGCAGCGTTGTATCGACCCCGAGGACATTGGATGGAAACACCATATATTTT.

A remark on this clone: The junction shows a germline mismatch at one end, possibly a read error. This rearrangement joins TRBV7-7 to TRBJ2-5; TRBD1 matches 8 bases. CDR1 and CDR2 (germline): SSHAT, FNYEAQ (reference sequence). The CDR3 runs 15 residues. The CDR3 sequence: CASSLAPGGWETQYF. For the CDR3, the DNA is TGTGCTAGCAGCTTAGCTCCAGGGGGCTGGGAGACCCAGTACTTC.

V and J are TRBV14 and TRBJ1-5; unclear D gene. The CDR3 runs to 14 residues. Germline V lookup: CDR1 SGHDN, CDR2 FVKESK. Deletions cut 0 bases from V and 1 base from J, with 4 bases between. Here the CDR3 reads CASSQDRSNQPQHF. DNA of the CDR3: TGTGCCAGCAGCCAAGACAGGAGCAATCAGCCCCAGCATTTT.

In DNA form, the CDR3 reads TGTGCCTGGAGCCGGGACAGGAGGAACACTGAAGCTTTCTTT. It translates to CAWSRDRRNTEAFF. The V gene is TRBV30, the J gene TRBJ1-1; 8 nucleotides align to TRBD1. Germline V gene sequence: CDR1 GTSNPN, CDR2 SVGIG (reference sequence). CDR3 length equals 14 residues. The V and J ends lost 3 bases and 1 base, in that order; junction bases with no gene match: 4. Supplemented by reference TRBV30 and TRBJ1-1, the full variable domain reads SQTIHQWPATLVQPVGSPLSLECTVEGTSNPNLYWYRQAAGRGLQLLFYSVGIGQISSEVPQNLSASRPQDRQFILSSKKLLLSDSGFYLCAWSRDRRNTEAFFGQGTRLTVV.

V usage is TRBV7-2 and J usage is TRBJ1-1; D is ambiguous. V was trimmed by 0 bases and J by 6 bases, leaving 5 bases between them. CDR1 and CDR2 (germline): SGHTA, FQGNSA. The CDR3 runs 12 residues. The CDR3 here is CASSLAQSEAFF. CDR3 bases: TGTGCCAGCAGCTTAGCGCAGTCTGAAGCTTTCTTT.

The chain couples TRBV5-1 to TRBJ2-2; D is ambiguous. Germline-derived CDR1 and CDR2 are SGHRS and YFSETQ. Trimming took off 6 bases at V and 6 bases at J, with 18 bases between the two ends. The CDR3 spans 15 residues. CDR3: CASIKAPGQAGELFF. The CDR3 DNA is TGCGCCAGCATCAAAGCCCCAGGCCAAGCCGGGGAGCTGTTTTTT.

This chain joins TRBV9 and TRBJ1-5, with a weak D call TRBD1 (5 bases). Germline values: CDR1 SGDLS, CDR2 YYNGEE. The length of the CDR3 is 15 residues. Trimming pared 5 bases from V and 1 base from J, leaving 13 bases between. CDR3 DNA: TGTGCCAGCAGTCGAGGAGGGGCGAGCAATCAGCCCCAGCATTTT. It encodes CASSRGGASNQPQHF.

J is TRBJ2-6 and V is TRBV7-9, with 12 bases that match TRBD1. The junction had 5 bases not matched to a gene; V was cut back by 2 bases and J by 6 bases. The CDR3 length is 17 residues. Germline values: CDR1 SEHNR, CDR2 FQNEAQ (reference sequence). CDR3 DNA sequence: TGTGCCAGCAGCTTATGGGGACAGGGGGCTGTGGCCAACGTCCTGACTTTC. Its protein product is CASSLWGQGAVANVLTF.